The 3 T cell receptor beta chains given below trace back to one sample, sequenced in a study of regulatory T cells in long-lasting Graves disease (dated by TCRdb to 2020 to 2022). Library construction relied on multiplex PCR. For sequencing, an Illumina HiSeq 4000 was employed. iRepertoire HTBI primers and Arm-PCR amplification of CDR3 regions were used to construct TCR beta libraries. Clones were called with MiXCR by TCRdb after fastp trimmed the public reads at Q25, and only in-frame beta chains were retained. Under each unique CDR3 protein, matching rows form one entry showing the most common genes and DNA. The sample profile shows about 660,000 distinct CDR3 sequences; 30% of them were found once. Around 40% of the sample is in the top ten clones. The time point label, read with the paper, signifies: persistent/refractory GD, antithyroid drugs over 5 years with positive TRAb. For both TCR sequencing and RNA sequencing, RNA was extracted from PBMCs using TRIzol.

The sample was peripheral blood mononuclear cells (PBMCs), taken when the disease was refractory, from a patient treated with antithyroid drugs. These receptors originate from a female donor with Graves disease.

The chain is built from TRBV6-5 and TRBJ2-3; D may correspond to TRBD1 or TRBD2 (5 bases each). V lost 2 bases to trimming and J lost 3 bases, with 15 bases between them. The CDR3 loop spans 16 amino acids. Per germline, CDR1 MNHEY and CDR2 SVGAGI. The CDR3 DNA reads TGTGCCAGCAGTTACATCTGGGGGAATAAGACAGATACGCAGTATTTT. This translates into CASSYIWGNKTDTQYF.

This clonotype was picked up a small number of times. This chain connects TRBV15 to TRBJ2-7; TRBD2 agrees at 8 bases. Germline values: CDR1 LNHNV, CDR2 YYDKDF (reference sequence). The CDR3 runs 15 residues. V shed 5 bases and J 2 bases; nucleotides not matched to a gene: 8. Written as DNA, the CDR3 is TGTGCCACCAGCTCGCTAGCGGGCCTCCCCTACGAGCAGTACTTC. It translates to CATSSLAGLPYEQYF.

V and J are TRBV6-2 or TRBV6-3 and TRBJ2-1; D possibly corresponds to TRBD1 (5 bases). CDR1 is MNHEY, CDR2 SVGEGT, per germline. The V and J ends lost 2 bases and 8 bases respectively, with 10 bases between them. This CDR3 is built from 13 residues. The CDR3 DNA is TGTGCCAGCAGTTACCCGGACAAGTATGAGCAGTTCTTC. Translation: CASSYPDKYEQFF.